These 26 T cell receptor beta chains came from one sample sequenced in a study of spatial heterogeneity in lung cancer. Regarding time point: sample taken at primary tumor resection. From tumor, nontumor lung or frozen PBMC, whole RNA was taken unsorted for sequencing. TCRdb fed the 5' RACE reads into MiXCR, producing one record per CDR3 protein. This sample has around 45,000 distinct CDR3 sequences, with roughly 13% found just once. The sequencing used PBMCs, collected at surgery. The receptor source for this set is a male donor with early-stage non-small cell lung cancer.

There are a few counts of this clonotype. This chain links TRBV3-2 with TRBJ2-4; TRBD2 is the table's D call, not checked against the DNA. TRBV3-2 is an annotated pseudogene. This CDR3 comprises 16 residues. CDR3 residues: CASSQGATGAPSRQYF. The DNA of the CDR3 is TGTGCCAGCAGCCAAGGCGCGACCGGGGCCCCATCACGTCAGTACTTC.

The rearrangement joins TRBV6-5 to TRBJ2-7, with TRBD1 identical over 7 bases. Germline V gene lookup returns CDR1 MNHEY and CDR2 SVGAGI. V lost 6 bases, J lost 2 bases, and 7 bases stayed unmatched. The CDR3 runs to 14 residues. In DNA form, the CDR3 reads TGTGCCAGCAGGGGACAGACACTCGCCTACGAGCAGTACTTC. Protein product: CASRGQTLAYEQYF.

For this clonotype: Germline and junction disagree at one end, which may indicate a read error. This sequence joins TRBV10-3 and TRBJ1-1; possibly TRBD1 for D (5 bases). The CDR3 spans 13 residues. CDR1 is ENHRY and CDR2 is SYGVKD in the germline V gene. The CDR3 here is CTISVKQDTEAFF. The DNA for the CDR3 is TGTACCATCAGTGTAAAACAGGACACTGAAGCTTTCTTT.

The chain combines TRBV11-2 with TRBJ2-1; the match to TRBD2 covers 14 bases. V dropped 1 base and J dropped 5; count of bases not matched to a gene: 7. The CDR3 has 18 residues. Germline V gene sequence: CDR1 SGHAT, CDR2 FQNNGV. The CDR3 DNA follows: TGTGCCAGCAGCTTAGTCCTTGCGGGACTAGCGGGGGACAATGAGCAGTTCTTC. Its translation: CASSLVLAGLAGDNEQFF.

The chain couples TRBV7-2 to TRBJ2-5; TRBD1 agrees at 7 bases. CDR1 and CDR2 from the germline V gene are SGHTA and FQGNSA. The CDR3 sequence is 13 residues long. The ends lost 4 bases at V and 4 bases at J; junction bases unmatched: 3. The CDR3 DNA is TGTGCCAGCAGCTACACAGGGGCAGAGACCCAGTACTTC. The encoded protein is CASSYTGAETQYF. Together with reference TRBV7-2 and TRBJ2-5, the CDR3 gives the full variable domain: GAGVSQSPSNKVTEKGKDVELRCDPISGHTALYWYRQSLGQGLEFLIYFQGNSAPDKSGLPSDRFSAERTGGSVSTLTIQRTQQEDSAVYLCASSYTGAETQYFGPGTRLLVL.

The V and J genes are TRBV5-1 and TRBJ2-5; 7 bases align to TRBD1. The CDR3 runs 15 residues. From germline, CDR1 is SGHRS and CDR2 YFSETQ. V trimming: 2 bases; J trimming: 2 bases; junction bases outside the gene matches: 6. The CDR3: CASSFYGQAQETQYF. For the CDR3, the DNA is TGCGCCAGCAGCTTCTACGGACAGGCACAAGAGACCCAGTACTTC.

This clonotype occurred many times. The CDR3 loop is CASSSTGLGEQFF. In nucleotides, the CDR3 is TGTGCCAGCAGCTCCACAGGGTTAGGAGAGCAGTTCTTC. This chain joins TRBV11-2 and TRBJ2-1, with D possibly being TRBD1 (6 bases). The CDR3 contains 13 residues. Between the trimmed V and J ends, which lost 4 bases and 10 bases, there was a span of 14 bases. Germline V gives CDR1 SGHAT, CDR2 FQNNGV.

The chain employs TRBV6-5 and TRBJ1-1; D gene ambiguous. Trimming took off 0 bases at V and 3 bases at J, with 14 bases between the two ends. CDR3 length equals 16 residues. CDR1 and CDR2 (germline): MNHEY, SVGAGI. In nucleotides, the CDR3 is TGTGCCAGCAGTTACTCTATGGTCACTTGGGACACTGAAGCTTTCTTT. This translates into CASSYSMVTWDTEAFF.

The CDR3 bases are TGCAGTGCTGAGAGACTAGCGGGGGAAAGCTCCTACAATGAGCAGTTCTTC. Translating it yields CSAERLAGESSYNEQFF. V and J are TRBV20-1 and TRBJ2-1, with 12 nucleotides matching TRBD2. The trim removed 5 bases at V and 0 bases at J, leaving 8 bases unmatched. The CDR3 runs 17 residues. Germline CDR1 is DFQATT and CDR2 is SNEGSKA (reference sequence).

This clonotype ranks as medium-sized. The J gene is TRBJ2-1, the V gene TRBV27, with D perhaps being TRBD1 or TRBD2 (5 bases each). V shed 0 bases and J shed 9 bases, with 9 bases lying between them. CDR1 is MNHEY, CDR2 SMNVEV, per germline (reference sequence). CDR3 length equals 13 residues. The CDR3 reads CASSLSGAGEQFF. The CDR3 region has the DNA TGTGCCAGCAGTTTATCCGGGGCTGGTGAGCAGTTCTTC.

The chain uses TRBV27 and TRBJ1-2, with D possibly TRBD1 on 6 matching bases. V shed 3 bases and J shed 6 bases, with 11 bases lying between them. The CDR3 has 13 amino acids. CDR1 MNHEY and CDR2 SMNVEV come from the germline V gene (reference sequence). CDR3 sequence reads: CASSLWGANGYTF. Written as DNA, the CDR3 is TGTGCCAGCAGTTTGTGGGGGGCGAATGGCTACACCTTC.

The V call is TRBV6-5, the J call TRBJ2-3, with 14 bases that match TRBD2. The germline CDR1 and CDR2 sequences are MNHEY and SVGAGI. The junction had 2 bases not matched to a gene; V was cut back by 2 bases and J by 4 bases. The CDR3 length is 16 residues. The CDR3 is CASSYGTSGSADTQYF. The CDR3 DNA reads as TGTGCCAGCAGTTACGGGACTAGCGGGAGTGCAGATACGCAGTATTTT.

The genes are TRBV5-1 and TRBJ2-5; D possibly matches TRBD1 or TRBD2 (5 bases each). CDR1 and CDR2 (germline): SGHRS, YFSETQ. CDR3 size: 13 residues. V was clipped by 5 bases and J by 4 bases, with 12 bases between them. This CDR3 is CASRLLGGETQYF. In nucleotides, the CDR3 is TGCGCCAGCAGGTTACTTGGGGGAGAGACCCAGTACTTC.

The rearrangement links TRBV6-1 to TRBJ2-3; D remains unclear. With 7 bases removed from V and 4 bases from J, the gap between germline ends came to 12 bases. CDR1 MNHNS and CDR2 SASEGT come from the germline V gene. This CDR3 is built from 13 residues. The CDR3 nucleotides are TGTGCCAGCACCCTCCATGGGGCAGATACGCAGTATTTT. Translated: CASTLHGADTQYF.

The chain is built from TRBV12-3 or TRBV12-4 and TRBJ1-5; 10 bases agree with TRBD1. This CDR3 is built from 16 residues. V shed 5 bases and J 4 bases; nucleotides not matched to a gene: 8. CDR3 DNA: TGTGCCAGCAGTAACCCGGGACAGGGGTATAATCAGCCCCAGCATTTT. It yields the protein CASSNPGQGYNQPQHF.

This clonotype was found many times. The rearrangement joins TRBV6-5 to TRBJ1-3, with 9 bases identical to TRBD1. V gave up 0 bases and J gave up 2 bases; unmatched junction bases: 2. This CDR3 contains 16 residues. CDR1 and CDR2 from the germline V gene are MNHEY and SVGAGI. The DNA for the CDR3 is TGTGCCAGCAGTTACTCTACAGGGGGCACTGGAAACACCATATATTTT. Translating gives CASSYSTGGTGNTIYF.

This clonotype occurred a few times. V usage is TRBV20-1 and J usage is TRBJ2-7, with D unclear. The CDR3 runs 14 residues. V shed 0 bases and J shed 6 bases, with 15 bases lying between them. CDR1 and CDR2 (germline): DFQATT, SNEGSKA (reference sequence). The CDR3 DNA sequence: TGCAGTGCTAGAGATAGGACCTCTTGGGTCGAGCAGTACTTC. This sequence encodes CSARDRTSWVEQYF.

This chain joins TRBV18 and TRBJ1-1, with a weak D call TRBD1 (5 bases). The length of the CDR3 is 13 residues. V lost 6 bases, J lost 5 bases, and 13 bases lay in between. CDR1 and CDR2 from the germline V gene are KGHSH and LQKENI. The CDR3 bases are TGTGCCAGCTCGCTATTAGACAGAACTGAAGCTTTCTTT. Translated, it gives CASSLLDRTEAFF.

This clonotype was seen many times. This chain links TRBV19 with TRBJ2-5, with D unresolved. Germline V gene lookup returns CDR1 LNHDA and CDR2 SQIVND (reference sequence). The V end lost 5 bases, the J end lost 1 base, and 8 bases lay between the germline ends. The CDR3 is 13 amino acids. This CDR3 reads CASSGVVQETQYF. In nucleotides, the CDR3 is TGTGCCAGTAGTGGGGTTGTCCAAGAGACCCAGTACTTC.

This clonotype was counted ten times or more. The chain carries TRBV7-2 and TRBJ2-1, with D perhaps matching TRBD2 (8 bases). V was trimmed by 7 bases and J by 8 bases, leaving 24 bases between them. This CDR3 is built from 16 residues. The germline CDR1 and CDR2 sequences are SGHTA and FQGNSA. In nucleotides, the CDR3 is TGTGCCAGCAATTTAGGGGGCGGGACTAGTCCCTATGAGCAGTTCTTC. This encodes CASNLGGGTSPYEQFF. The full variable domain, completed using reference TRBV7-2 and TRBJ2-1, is GAGVSQSPSNKVTEKGKDVELRCDPISGHTALYWYRQSLGQGLEFLIYFQGNSAPDKSGLPSDRFSAERTGGSVSTLTIQRTQQEDSAVYLCASNLGGGTSPYEQFFGPGTRLTVL.

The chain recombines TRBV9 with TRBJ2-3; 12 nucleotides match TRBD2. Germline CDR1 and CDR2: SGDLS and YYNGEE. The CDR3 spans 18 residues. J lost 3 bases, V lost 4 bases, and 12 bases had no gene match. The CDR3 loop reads CASSSGLAGPQMTDTQYF. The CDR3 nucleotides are TGTGCCAGCAGCTCCGGACTAGCGGGACCTCAGATGACAGATACGCAGTATTTT.

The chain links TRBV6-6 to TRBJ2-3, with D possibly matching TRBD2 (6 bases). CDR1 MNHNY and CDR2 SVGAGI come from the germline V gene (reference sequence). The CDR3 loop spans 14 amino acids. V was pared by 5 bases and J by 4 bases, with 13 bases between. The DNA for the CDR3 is TGTGCCAGCAGTAAGGACTGGAGGGCAGATACGCAGTATTTT. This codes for CASSKDWRADTQYF.

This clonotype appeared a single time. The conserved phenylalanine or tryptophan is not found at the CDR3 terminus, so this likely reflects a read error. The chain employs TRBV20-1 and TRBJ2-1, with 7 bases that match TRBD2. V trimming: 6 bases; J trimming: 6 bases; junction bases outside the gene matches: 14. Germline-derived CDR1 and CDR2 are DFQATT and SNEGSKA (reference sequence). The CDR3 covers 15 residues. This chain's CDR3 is CSAGRGRGVSNEQFL. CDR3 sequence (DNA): TGCAGTGCCGGCCGTGGCCGGGGGGTCTCCAATGAGCAGTTCCTC.

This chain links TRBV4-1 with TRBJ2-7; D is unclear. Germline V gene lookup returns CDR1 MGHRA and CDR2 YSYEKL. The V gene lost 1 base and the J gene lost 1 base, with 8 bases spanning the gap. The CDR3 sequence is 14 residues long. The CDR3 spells CASSQVWDSYEQYF. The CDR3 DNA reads TGCGCCAGCAGCCAAGTATGGGATTCCTACGAGCAGTACTTC.

CDR3 nucleotide sequence: TGCAGTGCTACGCCTCTCACAGATACGCAGTATTTT. It codes for CSATPLTDTQYF. This chain uses TRBV20-1 with TRBJ2-3, with D uncertain. CDR1 and CDR2 from the germline V gene are DFQATT and SNEGSKA (reference sequence). The CDR3 length is 12 residues. The germline V and J ends were trimmed by 4 bases and 2 bases, with 7 bases remaining between them.

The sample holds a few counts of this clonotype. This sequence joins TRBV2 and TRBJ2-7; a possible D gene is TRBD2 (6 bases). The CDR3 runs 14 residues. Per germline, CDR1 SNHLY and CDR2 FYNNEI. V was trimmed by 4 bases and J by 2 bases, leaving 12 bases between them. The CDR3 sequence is CASSAGLPPYEQYF. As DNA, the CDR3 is TGTGCCAGCAGTGCGGGACTGCCCCCCTACGAGCAGTACTTC.